This TCR beta chain was retrieved from a study of metastatic and nonmetastatic thyroid tumors. Study summary: Across peripheral blood and tumor or nodule tissue samples taken from malignant and benign thyroid patients, the repertoires were compared with one another. Study-wide points: Reported TCR beta diversity, measured in blood and tumor, was significantly higher for malignant thyroid tumors than for benign nodules.

About this clone: No antigen is known for it. Given a much more abundant clone one base away, this may be a read error.

Per the study methods: In papillary thyroid cancer, a distant-metastasis classifier was built using CDR3 differences across clinicopathological groups. TCRdb called clones again from the PCR reads with MiXCR. TCRdb, rather than the study authors, made the V and J calls. The repertoire holds 75,000 to 95,000 clones, with more than 9.5% as singletons. No patient had received any treatment before thyroid surgery. Germline lookup yields CDR1 SGHAT and CDR2 FQNNGV. V shed 6 bases and J shed 1 base, with 16 bases lying between them. The CDR3 runs to 16 residues. The clonotype comes from a female donor with papillary thyroid cancer or a benign thyroid nodule (not recorded which). Some clones in this sample may be carry-over from other donors' samples. The chain recombines TRBV11-2 with TRBJ2-1, with D maybe TRBD2 (6 bases). The sample consisted of blood. This CDR3 is CASSNSGLQSYNEQFF. As DNA, the CDR3 is TGTGCCAGCAGTAATTCGGGACTTCAGTCCTACAATGAGCAGTTCTTC.